This T cell receptor beta chain was sequenced in a study of technical replicates of blood from a few donors. Germline CDR1 reads LNHDA; CDR2 reads SQIVND (reference sequence). V lost 7 bases to trimming and J lost 0 bases, with 15 bases between them. The CDR3 has 15 amino acids. Generated by immunoSEQ multiplex PCR, the TCRdb table keeps only in-frame clones and is missing some. The sample holds around 76,000 clones, under 95% seen once. The TCR sequence derives from a human donor in good health. Sequencing was done on a sample of T cells isolated from PBMCs. V usage is TRBV19 and J usage is TRBJ1-2; D may be TRBD1 (6 bases). The CDR3 coding sequence is TGTGCCAGTACCCCACAGGGACAAGCTAACTATGGCTACACCTTC. Translating gives CASTPQGQANYGYTF.